This entry lists 25 T cell receptor beta chains sequenced from one sample in a study of T-cell reconstitution after alpha-beta-depleted transplantation in children. Unique molecular identifiers were incorporated into the prepared TCRbeta library. One entry per CDR3 protein, called by TCRdb with MiXCR from the PCR reads. The data contain about 240,000 distinct CDR3 sequences, more than 20% of them singletons. The sequencing here drew on PBMCs, taken before TCRalphabeta/CD19-depleted stem cell transplant. The origin of the receptors is a girl aged 2 to 10 with Fanconi anemia, due to receive a stem cell transplant.

This clonotype was picked up many times. The V gene is TRBV29-1, the J gene TRBJ2-1, with D possibly matching TRBD1 (5 bases). Germline lookup yields CDR1 SQVTM and CDR2 ANQGSEA. V was clipped by 4 bases and J by 3 bases, with 13 bases between them. There are 14 residues in the CDR3. The CDR3 loop is CSVVTGLIYNEQFF. CDR3 bases: TGCAGCGTTGTCACAGGCCTTATCTACAATGAGCAGTTCTTC.

This clonotype was counted many times. The chain has TRBV7-9 and TRBJ1-6; 8 nucleotides line up with TRBD1. The CDR3 is 16 amino acids. The germline CDR1 and CDR2 sequences are SEHNR and FQNEAQ (reference sequence). J was trimmed by 10 bases and V by 2 bases; bases with no gene match: 10. CDR3 in amino acids: CASSLSADRAYSPLHF. The CDR3 DNA sequence: TGTGCCAGCAGCTTAAGCGCGGACAGGGCATACTCACCCCTCCACTTT. Full variable domain (outside the CDR3, taken from reference TRBV7-9 and TRBJ1-6): DTGVSQNPRHKITKRGQNVTFRCDPISEHNRLYWYRQTLGQGPEFLTYFQNEAQLEKSRLLSDRFSAERPKGSFSTLEIQRTEQGDSAMYLCASSLSADRAYSPLHFGNGTRLTVT.

This clonotype was picked up a small number of times. The chain carries TRBV29-1 and TRBJ2-1; D is perhaps TRBD2 (6 bases). The CDR3 is made up of 12 amino acids. V lost 6 bases to trimming and J lost 5 bases, with 11 bases between them. The germline V gene has CDR1 SQVTM and CDR2 ANQGSEA. The CDR3 region has the DNA TGCAGCGTACGGGGGTTCAACAATGAGCAGTTCTTC. It yields the protein CSVRGFNNEQFF.

This clonotype has a handful of counts. The chain uses TRBV20-1 and TRBJ2-5, with D maybe TRBD2 (6 bases). The germline V gene encodes CDR1 DFQATT and CDR2 SNEGSKA (reference sequence). The CDR3 sequence is 12 residues long. V gave up 5 bases and J gave up 4 bases, with 11 bases separating them. CDR3 sequence: CSAETRRETQYF. The CDR3 region has the DNA TGCAGTGCTGAGACTAGGCGAGAGACCCAGTACTTC.

Many counts were recorded for this clonotype. The J gene is TRBJ2-7, the V gene TRBV28; D might be TRBD1 (5 bases). Germline assignment: CDR1 MDHEN and CDR2 SYDVKM. The V gene lost 8 bases and the J gene lost 0 bases, with 8 bases spanning the gap. CDR3 length: 12 amino acids. This CDR3 reads CASFDSSYEQYF. CDR3 in DNA: TGTGCCAGCTTCGACAGCTCCTACGAGCAGTACTTC. Drawing the rest from reference TRBV28 and TRBJ2-7, the complete variable domain is DVKVTQSSRYLVKRTGEKVFLECVQDMDHENMFWYRQDPGLGLRLIYFSYDVKMKEKGDIPEGYSVSREKKERFSLILESASTNQTSMYLCASFDSSYEQYFGPGTRLTVT.

As to this clonotype: The CDR3 does not end in the conserved phenylalanine or tryptophan, so this is likely a read error. This chain connects TRBV5-1 to TRBJ2-2; D gene unclear. The CDR3 consists of 14 residues. Germline V gene data show CDR1 as SGHRS and CDR2 as YFSETQ. Trimming removed 3 bases at V and 6 bases at J, with 12 bases between. The CDR3 DNA reads as TGCGCCAGCAGCTCCACCCCGCTCTCCGGGGAGCTGTTTTGT. Translation gives CASSSTPLSGELFC.

J is TRBJ2-5 and V is TRBV28, with 11 bases matching TRBD2. CDR1 MDHEN and CDR2 SYDVKM come from the germline V gene. The V and J ends lost 6 bases and 4 bases, in that order; junction bases with no gene match: 7. This CDR3 has 15 amino acids. The CDR3 reads CASSRSGGAGETQYF. In DNA, the CDR3 is TGTGCCAGCAGCCGTAGCGGGGGGGCCGGAGAGACCCAGTACTTC.

This clonotype has just a few counts. This chain uses TRBV7-3 with TRBJ2-1, with D possibly matching TRBD2 (6 bases). The CDR3 is 16 amino acids. Germline V gene data show CDR1 as SGHTA and CDR2 as FQGTGA. V was cut by 5 bases and J by 4 bases, with 18 bases left in between. DNA for the CDR3: TGTGCCAGCAGCCCACACGGGACTCAAAATTACAATGAGCAGTTCTTC. Amino acids: CASSPHGTQNYNEQFF.

The chain recombines TRBV20-1 with TRBJ2-1; possible D gene TRBD2, 5 bases. From germline, CDR1 is DFQATT and CDR2 SNEGSKA (reference sequence). The CDR3 totals 17 residues. The ends were cut back, 0 bases at V and 0 bases at J, with 15 bases in the middle. This CDR3 is CSARDWLRESSYNEQFF. Here the CDR3 DNA reads TGCAGTGCTAGAGATTGGCTTAGGGAGAGCTCCTACAATGAGCAGTTCTTC.

This clonotype showed up just a few times. A much larger clone differs from this one at a single base, so this may be a read error. The J gene is TRBJ2-1, the V gene TRBV15, with D possibly TRBD1 on 5 matching bases. V dropped 3 bases and J dropped 11 bases, with 14 bases sitting between them. CDR3 length: 13 amino acids. Germline CDR1 reads LNHNV; CDR2 reads YYDKDF (reference sequence). As DNA, the CDR3 is TGTGCCACCAGCAGGGGCTTTAGGGGTAAGCAGTTCTTC. It yields the protein CATSRGFRGKQFF.

This chain uses TRBV25-1 with TRBJ2-3, with TRBD1 as a possible D gene (5 bases). Germline V gene sequence: CDR1 MGHDK, CDR2 SYGVNS. The CDR3 sequence is 14 residues long. V was shortened by 5 bases and J by 2 bases, with 11 bases between the two germline ends. CDR3 residues: CASSRLDNTDTQYF. CDR3 bases: TGTGCCAGCAGTAGGTTGGACAACACAGATACGCAGTATTTT.

This chain links TRBV15 with TRBJ2-4, with a tentative D call TRBD1 (5 bases). The CDR3 totals 15 residues. V lost 2 bases, J lost 1 base, and 9 bases lay in between. Germline loops: CDR1 LNHNV, CDR2 YYDKDF (reference sequence). The CDR3 is CATSRPGRAKNIQYF. DNA for the CDR3: TGTGCCACCAGCAGACCAGGGCGGGCCAAAAACATTCAGTACTTC.

Ten or more counts support this clonotype. J is TRBJ1-1 and V is TRBV27, with D uncertain. The V and J ends lost 6 bases and 0 bases respectively, with 8 bases between them. This CDR3 spans 13 amino acids. The V gene's germline CDR1 is MNHEY and CDR2 SMNVEV (reference sequence). CDR3 DNA sequence: TGTGCCAGCAGCACGACGGTGAACACTGAAGCTTTCTTT. This codes for CASSTTVNTEAFF.

CDR3 coding DNA: TGTGCCAGCAGTTCGACGGGACTAGACAATGAGCAGTTCTTC. Residues: CASSSTGLDNEQFF. The V gene is TRBV28, the J gene TRBJ2-1; TRBD2 aligns across 8 bases. The CDR3 has 14 amino acids. The ends lost 4 bases at V and 5 bases at J; junction bases unmatched: 4. The germline V gene encodes CDR1 MDHEN and CDR2 SYDVKM.

The sample holds a few counts of this clonotype. The V and J genes are TRBV29-1 and TRBJ2-1, with 8 bases that match TRBD2. Per germline, CDR1 SQVTM and CDR2 ANQGSEA. This CDR3 is 14 amino acids long. Unmatched junction bases numbered 4, after V lost 1 base and J lost 5 bases. The CDR3 loop is CSVEGLAGHNEQFF. CDR3 coding DNA: TGCAGCGTTGAAGGGCTAGCGGGTCACAATGAGCAGTTCTTC.

A few counts support this clonotype. The chain carries TRBV18 and TRBJ2-7; D is undetermined. Germline V CDR1 and CDR2: KGHSH, LQKENI. V lost 3 bases and J 3 bases, leaving 6 bases between the germline ends. The CDR3 sequence is 12 residues long. The CDR3 bases are TGTGCCAGCTCACCCGAAAGCTACGAGCAGTACTTC. Translated: CASSPESYEQYF.

This clonotype occurred many times. This sequence joins TRBV20-1 and TRBJ2-7; 11 bases match TRBD2. Trimming cost V 1 base and J 2 bases; bases outside gene matches: 4. Germline CDR1 reads DFQATT; CDR2 reads SNEGSKA (reference sequence). The CDR3 is 15 residues long. The CDR3: CSARATSGSTYEQYF. The CDR3 nucleotides are TGCAGTGCTAGAGCCACTAGCGGGAGCACCTACGAGCAGTACTTC.

This clonotype was seen a few times. J is TRBJ2-3 and V is TRBV5-1; perhaps TRBD1 as D (7 bases). V was clipped by 0 bases and J by 4 bases, with 15 bases between them. The CDR3 contains 16 residues. Germline V gene sequence: CDR1 SGHRS, CDR2 YFSETQ. The CDR3 sequence is CASSLDRRGQADTQYF. The CDR3 region has the DNA TGCGCCAGCAGCTTGGATAGGAGGGGGCAAGCAGATACGCAGTATTTT.

The chain recombines TRBV7-8 with TRBJ2-1; D unclear. V was pared by 5 bases and J by 5 bases, with 13 bases between. The germline gives CDR1 SGHVS, CDR2 FQNEAQ. The CDR3 consists of 14 residues. The CDR3 DNA reads as TGTGCCAGCAGCCCCAGGCAAGGACACAATGAGCAGTTCTTC. It yields the protein CASSPRQGHNEQFF.

This clonotype appeared many times. V gene TRBV5-1 combines with J gene TRBJ2-5, with unresolved D. Germline V lookup: CDR1 SGHRS, CDR2 YFSETQ. This CDR3 is 13 amino acids long. Trimming removed 4 bases at V and 1 base at J, with 8 bases between. The chain's CDR3 is CASSPVIQETQYF. Written as DNA, the CDR3 is TGCGCCAGCAGCCCGGTAATCCAAGAGACCCAGTACTTC.

This clonotype was picked up a small number of times. This chain joins TRBV20-1 and TRBJ2-7, with no clear D. The germline V gene encodes CDR1 DFQATT and CDR2 SNEGSKA (reference sequence). V was pared by 3 bases and J by 6 bases, with 12 bases between. CDR3 length equals 12 residues. CDR3 sequence (DNA): TGCAGTGCTAGGACCGTGGGTGCCGAGCAGTACTTC. Protein: CSARTVGAEQYF.

There are many counts of this clonotype. The chain carries TRBV6-6 and TRBJ2-3; D unresolved. The CDR3 loop spans 12 amino acids. The germline V gene encodes CDR1 MNHNY and CDR2 SVGAGI (reference sequence). The V end lost 4 bases, the J end lost 7 bases, and 9 bases lay between the germline ends. The chain's CDR3 is CASSSSQNTQYF. In nucleotides, the CDR3 is TGTGCCAGCAGTTCCTCTCAGAATACGCAGTATTTT.

This clonotype was picked up a small number of times. The chain employs TRBV25-1 and TRBJ1-2; weak D call: TRBD1 (5 bases). The CDR3 length is 17 residues. V lost 5 bases and J lost 4, with 23 bases in between. Germline CDR1 reads MGHDK; CDR2 reads SYGVNS. As DNA, the CDR3 is TGTGCCAGCAGTCAGCGGGGCACTTCGGGTCGGTTCTATGGCTACACCTTC. Translated: CASSQRGTSGRFYGYTF.

The V and J genes are TRBV6-1 and TRBJ2-1; no firm D call. Between the trimmed V and J ends, which lost 1 base and 4 bases, there was a span of 5 bases. This CDR3 contains 13 residues. Germline CDR1 MNHNS, CDR2 SASEGT. In DNA, the CDR3 is TGTGCCAGCAGTGAAGGTATATACAATGAGCAGTTCTTC. This encodes CASSEGIYNEQFF.

A few counts support this clonotype. The rearrangement uses TRBV20-1 and TRBJ2-2; the D is unclear. The V gene lost 1 base and the J gene lost 3 bases, with 6 bases spanning the gap. Germline V lookup: CDR1 DFQATT, CDR2 SNEGSKA (reference sequence). The CDR3 runs to 13 residues. CDR3: CSARVTYTGELFF. CDR3 bases: TGCAGTGCTAGAGTAACATACACCGGGGAGCTGTTTTTT.